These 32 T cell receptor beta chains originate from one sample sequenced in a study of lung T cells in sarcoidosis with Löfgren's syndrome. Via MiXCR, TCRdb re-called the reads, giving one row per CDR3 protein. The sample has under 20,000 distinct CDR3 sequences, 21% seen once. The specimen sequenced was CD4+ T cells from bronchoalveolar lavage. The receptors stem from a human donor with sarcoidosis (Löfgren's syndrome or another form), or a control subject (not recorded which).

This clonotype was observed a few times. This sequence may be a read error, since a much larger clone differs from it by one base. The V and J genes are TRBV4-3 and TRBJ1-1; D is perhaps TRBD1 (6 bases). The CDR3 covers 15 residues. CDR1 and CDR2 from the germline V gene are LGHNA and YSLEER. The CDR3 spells CAGRKGGGQNTEAFF. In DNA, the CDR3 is TGCGCCGGCAGAAAGGGTGGGGGGCAGAACACTGAAGCTTTCTTT.

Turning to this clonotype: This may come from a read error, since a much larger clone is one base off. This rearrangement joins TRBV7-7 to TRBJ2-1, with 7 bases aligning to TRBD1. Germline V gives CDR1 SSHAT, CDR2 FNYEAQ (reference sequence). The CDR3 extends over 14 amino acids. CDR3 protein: CASSWGQFYNKQFF. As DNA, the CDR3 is TGTGCCAGCAGCTGGGGACAGTTTTACAATAAGCAGTTCTTC.

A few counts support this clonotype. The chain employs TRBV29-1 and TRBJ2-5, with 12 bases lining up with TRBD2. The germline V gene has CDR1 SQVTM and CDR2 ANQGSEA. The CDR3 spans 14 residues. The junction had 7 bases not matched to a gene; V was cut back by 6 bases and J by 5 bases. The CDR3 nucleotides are TGCAGCGTGGCGACTAGCGGGAGTTTCGAGACCCAGTACTTC. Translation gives CSVATSGSFETQYF.

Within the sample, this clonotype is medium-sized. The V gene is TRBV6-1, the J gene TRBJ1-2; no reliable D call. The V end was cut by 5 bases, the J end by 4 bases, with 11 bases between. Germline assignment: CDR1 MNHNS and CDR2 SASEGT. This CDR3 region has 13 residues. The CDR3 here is CASSRTRVYGYTF. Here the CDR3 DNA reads TGTGCCAGCAGTCGGACGAGAGTCTATGGCTACACCTTC.

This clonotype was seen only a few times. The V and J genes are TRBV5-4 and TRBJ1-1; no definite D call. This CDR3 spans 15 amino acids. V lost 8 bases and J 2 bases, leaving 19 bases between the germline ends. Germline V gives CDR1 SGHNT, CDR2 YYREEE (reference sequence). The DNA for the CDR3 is TGTGCCAGTAGCATATACGGCAGGCCTAACACTGAAGCTTTCTTT. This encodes CASSIYGRPNTEAFF.

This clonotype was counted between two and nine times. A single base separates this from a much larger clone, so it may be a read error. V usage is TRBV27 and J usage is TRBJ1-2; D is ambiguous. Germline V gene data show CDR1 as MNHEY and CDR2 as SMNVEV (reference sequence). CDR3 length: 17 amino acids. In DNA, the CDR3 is TGTGCCAGCAGTATATCCGGGCCTGCTTACTCTAACTATGGCTGCACCTTC. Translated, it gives CASSISGPAYSNYGCTF.

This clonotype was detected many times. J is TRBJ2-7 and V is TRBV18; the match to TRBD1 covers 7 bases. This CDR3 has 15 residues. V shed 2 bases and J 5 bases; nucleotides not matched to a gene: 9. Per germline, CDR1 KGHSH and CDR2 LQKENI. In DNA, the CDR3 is TGTGCCAGCTCACCATTGACAGGGAGTATCAACGAGCAGTACTTC. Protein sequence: CASSPLTGSINEQYF.

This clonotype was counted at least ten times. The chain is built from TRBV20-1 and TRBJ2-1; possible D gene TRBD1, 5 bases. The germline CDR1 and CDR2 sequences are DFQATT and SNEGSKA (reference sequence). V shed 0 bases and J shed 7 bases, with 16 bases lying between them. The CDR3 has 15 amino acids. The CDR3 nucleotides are TGCAGTGCTAGAGATTTAGGGGCCGTTGGGAATGAGCAGTTCTTC. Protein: CSARDLGAVGNEQFF.

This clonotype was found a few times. The CDR3 protein is CSARGQSETQYF. As DNA, the CDR3 is TGCAGCGCCAGGGGACAGTCGGAGACCCAGTACTTC. V usage is TRBV29-1 and J usage is TRBJ2-5; 7 bases are shared with TRBD1. CDR3 size: 12 residues. The V gene's germline CDR1 is SQVTM and CDR2 ANQGSEA. V shed 7 bases, J shed 5 bases, and the junction held 7 bases outside the gene matches.

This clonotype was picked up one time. The CDR3 region is CASSRPRLGTYEQYF. The CDR3 DNA reads TGTGCCAGCAGTCGTCCGCGATTAGGAACCTACGAGCAGTACTTC. This chain joins TRBV2 and TRBJ2-7; D gene ambiguous. The CDR3 length is 15 residues. Germline V lookup: CDR1 SNHLY, CDR2 FYNNEI. V gave up 5 bases and J gave up 2 bases, with 16 bases separating them.

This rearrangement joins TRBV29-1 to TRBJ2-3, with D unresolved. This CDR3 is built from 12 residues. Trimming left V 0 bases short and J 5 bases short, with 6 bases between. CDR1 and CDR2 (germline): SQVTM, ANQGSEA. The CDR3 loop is CSVEDLEDTQYF. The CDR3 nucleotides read TGCAGCGTTGAAGATCTGGAAGATACGCAGTATTTT.

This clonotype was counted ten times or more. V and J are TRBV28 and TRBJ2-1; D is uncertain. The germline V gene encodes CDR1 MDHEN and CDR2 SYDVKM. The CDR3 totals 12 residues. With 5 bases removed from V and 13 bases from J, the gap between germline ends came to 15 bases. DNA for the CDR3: TGTGCCAGCAGTCCCCCTGAGATAGCCCAGTTCTTC. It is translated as CASSPPEIAQFF.

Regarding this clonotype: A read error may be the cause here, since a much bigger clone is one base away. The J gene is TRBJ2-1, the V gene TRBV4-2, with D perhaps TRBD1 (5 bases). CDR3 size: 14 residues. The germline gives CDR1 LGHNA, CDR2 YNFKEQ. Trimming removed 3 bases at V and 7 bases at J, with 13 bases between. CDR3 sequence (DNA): TGTGCCAGCAGCCAGGCCCAGGGTTGGAATGAGCAGTTCTTC. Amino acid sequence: CASSQAQGWNEQFF.

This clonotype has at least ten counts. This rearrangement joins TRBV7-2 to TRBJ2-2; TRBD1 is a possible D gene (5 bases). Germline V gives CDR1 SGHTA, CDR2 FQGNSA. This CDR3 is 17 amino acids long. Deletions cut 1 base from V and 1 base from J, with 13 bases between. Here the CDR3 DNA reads TGTGCCAGCAGCTTAGACTCCCTCCAGGGGAACACCGGGGAGCTGTTTTTT. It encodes CASSLDSLQGNTGELFF.

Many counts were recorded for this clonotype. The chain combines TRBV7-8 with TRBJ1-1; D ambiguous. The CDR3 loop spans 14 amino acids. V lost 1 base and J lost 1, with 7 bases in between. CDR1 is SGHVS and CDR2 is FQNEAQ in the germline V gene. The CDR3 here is CASSLVGKNTEAFF. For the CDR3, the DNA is TGTGCCAGCAGCTTAGTTGGCAAGAACACTGAAGCTTTCTTT.

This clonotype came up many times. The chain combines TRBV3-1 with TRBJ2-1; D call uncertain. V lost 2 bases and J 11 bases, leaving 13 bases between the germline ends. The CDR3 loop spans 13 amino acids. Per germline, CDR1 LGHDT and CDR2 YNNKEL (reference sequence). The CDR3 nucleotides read TGTGCCAGCAGCCAAAATAACGGCGAGAAGCAGTTCTTC. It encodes CASSQNNGEKQFF.

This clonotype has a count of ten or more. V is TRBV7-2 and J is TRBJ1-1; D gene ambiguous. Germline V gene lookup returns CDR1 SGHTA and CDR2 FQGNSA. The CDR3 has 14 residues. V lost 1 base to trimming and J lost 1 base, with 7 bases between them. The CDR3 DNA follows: TGTGCCAGCAGCTTAGGGCTTTCGAACACTGAAGCTTTCTTT. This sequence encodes CASSLGLSNTEAFF. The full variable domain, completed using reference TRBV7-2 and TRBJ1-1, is GAGVSQSPSNKVTEKGKDVELRCDPISGHTALYWYRQSLGQGLEFLIYFQGNSAPDKSGLPSDRFSAERTGGSVSTLTIQRTQQEDSAVYLCASSLGLSNTEAFFGQGTRLTVV.

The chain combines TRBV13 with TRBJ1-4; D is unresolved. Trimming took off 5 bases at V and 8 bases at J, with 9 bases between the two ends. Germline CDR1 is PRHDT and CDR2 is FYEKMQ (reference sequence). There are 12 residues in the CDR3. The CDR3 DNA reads TGTGCCAGCAGCCTAATGGGAGAAAAACTGTTTTTT. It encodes CASSLMGEKLFF.

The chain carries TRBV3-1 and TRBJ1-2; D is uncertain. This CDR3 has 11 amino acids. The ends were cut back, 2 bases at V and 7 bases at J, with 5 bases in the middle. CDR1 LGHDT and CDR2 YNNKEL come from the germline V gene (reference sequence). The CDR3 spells CASSQLGGYTF. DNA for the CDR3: TGTGCCAGCAGCCAACTAGGTGGCTACACCTTC.

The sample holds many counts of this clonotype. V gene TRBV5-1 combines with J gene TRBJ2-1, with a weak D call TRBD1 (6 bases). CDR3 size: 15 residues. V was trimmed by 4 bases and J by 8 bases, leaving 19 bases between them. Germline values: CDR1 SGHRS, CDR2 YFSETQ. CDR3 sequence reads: CASSPTTGLSYEQFF. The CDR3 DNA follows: TGCGCCAGCAGCCCAACGACAGGTCTCTCGTATGAGCAGTTCTTC.

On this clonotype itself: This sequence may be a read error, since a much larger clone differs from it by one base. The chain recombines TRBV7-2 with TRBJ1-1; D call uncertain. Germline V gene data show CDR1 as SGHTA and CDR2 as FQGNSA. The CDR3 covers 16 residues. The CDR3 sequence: CASSSRFAATNIEAFF. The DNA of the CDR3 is TGTGCCAGCAGCTCTCGTTTTGCGGCCACGAACATTGAAGCTTTCTTT.

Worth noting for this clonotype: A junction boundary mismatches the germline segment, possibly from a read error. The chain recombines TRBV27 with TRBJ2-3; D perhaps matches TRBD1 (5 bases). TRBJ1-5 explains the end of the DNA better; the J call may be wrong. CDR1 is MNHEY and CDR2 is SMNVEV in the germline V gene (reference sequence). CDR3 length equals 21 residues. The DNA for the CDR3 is TGTGCCCGCAGTCCGAAACTACTAGTGAACGGACATAACCCAAGCACAGATACGCAGCATTTT. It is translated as CARSPKLLVNGHNPSTDTQHF.

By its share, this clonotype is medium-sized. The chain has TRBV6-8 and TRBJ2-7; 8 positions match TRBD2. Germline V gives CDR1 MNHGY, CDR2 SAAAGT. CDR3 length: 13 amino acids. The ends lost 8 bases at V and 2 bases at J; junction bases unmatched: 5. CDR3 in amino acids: CASRPSGPYEQYF. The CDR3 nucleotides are TGTGCCAGCCGTCCTAGCGGGCCCTACGAGCAGTACTTC.

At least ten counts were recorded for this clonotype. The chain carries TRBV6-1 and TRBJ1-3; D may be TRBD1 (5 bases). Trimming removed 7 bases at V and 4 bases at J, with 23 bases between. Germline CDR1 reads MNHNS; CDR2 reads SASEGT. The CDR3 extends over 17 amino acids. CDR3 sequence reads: CASTLFTRAISGNTIYF. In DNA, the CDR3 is TGTGCCAGCACCCTATTCACCAGGGCTATCTCAGGAAACACCATATATTTT.

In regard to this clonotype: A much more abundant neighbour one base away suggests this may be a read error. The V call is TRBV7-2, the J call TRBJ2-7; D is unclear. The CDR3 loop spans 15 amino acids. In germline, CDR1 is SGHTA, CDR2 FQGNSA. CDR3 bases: TGTGCCAGCAGCTTAACGACTGGCGGCACCTACGGGCAGTACTTC. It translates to CASSLTTGGTYGQYF.

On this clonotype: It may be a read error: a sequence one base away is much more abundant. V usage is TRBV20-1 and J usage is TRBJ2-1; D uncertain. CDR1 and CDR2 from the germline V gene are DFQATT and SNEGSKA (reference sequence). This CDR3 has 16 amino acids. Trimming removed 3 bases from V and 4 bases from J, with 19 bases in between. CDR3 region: CSARSSRAARYNEQFF. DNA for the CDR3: TGCAGTGCTAGGTCTTCTAGGGCCGCCCGGTACAATGAGCAGTTCTTC.

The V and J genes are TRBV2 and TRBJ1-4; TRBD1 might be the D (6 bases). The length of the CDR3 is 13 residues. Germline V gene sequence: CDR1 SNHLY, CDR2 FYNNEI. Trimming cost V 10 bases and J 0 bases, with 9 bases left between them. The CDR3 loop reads CATGQTTNEKLFF. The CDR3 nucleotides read TGTGCCACAGGACAGACAACTAATGAAAAACTGTTTTTT.

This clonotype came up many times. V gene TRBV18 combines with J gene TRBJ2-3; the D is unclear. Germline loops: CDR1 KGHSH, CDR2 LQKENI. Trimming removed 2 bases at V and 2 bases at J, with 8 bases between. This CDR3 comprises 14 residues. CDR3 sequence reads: CASSPRVHTDTQYF. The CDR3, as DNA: TGTGCCAGCTCACCAAGGGTCCACACAGATACGCAGTATTTT.

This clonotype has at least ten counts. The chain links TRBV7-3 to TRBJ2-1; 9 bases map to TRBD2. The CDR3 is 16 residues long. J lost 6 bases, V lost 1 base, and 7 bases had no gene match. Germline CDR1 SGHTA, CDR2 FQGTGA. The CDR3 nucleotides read TGTGCCAGCAGCTTAAGCGGCGGGAGGGCCGCCAATGAGCAGTTCTTC. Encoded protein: CASSLSGGRAANEQFF.

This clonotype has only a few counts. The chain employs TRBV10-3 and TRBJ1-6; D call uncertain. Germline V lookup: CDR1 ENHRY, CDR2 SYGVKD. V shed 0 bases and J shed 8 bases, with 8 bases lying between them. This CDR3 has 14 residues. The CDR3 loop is CAISESGPHSPLHF. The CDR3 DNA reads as TGTGCCATCAGTGAGTCCGGACCGCATTCACCCCTCCACTTT.

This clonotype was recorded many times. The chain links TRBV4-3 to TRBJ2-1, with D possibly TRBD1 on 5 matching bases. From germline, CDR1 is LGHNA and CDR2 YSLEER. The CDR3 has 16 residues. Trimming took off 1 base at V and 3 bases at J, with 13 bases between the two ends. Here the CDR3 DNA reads TGCGCCAGCAGCCAAGGGCAGGGATCTATCTACAATGAGCAGTTCTTC. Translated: CASSQGQGSIYNEQFF.

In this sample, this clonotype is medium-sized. As DNA, the CDR3 is TGCAGTGCTCCCACCCTCAGTGCATACAATGAGCAGTTCTTC. It specifies CSAPTLSAYNEQFF. This chain joins TRBV20-1 and TRBJ2-1, with unresolved D. Germline assignment: CDR1 DFQATT and CDR2 SNEGSKA (reference sequence). The CDR3 runs 14 residues. Trimming cost V 5 bases and J 4 bases, with 15 bases left between them.